One T cell receptor beta chain is described in this entry. Its antigen is as yet unknown. This sample was included in a study of T cell responses to AZD1222 COVID-19 vaccine. Broader study findings: Donors, mostly white British, included more females; clonal diversity was possibly underestimated. No repertoire was sampled before or during the peak T cell response, only after it. Spike-specific TCR breadth and depth were elevated following two AZD1222 doses.

J was trimmed by 6 bases and V by 5 bases; bases with no gene match: 7. The germline CDR1 and CDR2 sequences are SGHTA and FQGTGA. The CDR3 extends over 15 amino acids. TCRdb's copy holds only in-frame clones and misses some; the assay was immunoSEQ multiplex PCR. The table has 95,000 to 100,000 clones, just over 85% seen once. The rearrangement links TRBV7-3 to TRBJ2-1; the match to TRBD1 covers 10 bases. This sequence originates from an adult in good health. The material was peripheral blood, obtained on day 0 of AZD1222 vaccination. The chain's CDR3 is CASSTDRGLFNEQFF. CDR3 coding DNA: TGTGCCAGCAGCACCGACAGGGGGCTATTCAATGAGCAGTTCTTC.